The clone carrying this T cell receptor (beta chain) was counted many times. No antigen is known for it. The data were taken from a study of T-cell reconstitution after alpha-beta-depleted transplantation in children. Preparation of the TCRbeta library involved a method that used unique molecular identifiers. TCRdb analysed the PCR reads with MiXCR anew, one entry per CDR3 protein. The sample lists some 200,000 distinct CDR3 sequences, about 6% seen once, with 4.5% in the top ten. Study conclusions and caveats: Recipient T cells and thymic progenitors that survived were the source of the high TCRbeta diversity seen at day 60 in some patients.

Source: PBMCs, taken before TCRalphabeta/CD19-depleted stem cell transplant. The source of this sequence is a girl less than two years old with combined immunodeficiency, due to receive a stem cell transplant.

The CDR3 DNA reads TGTGCCAGCAGCTTAGAAGCGGGGGGTTACAATGAGCAGTTCTTC. This sequence encodes CASSLEAGGYNEQFF. The genes are TRBV7-2 and TRBJ2-1; TRBD2 agrees at 9 bases. V shed 1 base, J shed 4 bases, and the junction held 2 bases outside the gene matches. From germline, CDR1 is SGHTA and CDR2 FQGNSA. This CDR3 is built from 15 residues.